This TCR beta chain came from a study of neurological immune-mediated disorders. MiXCR, run by TCRdb on the 5' RACE reads, gives a single entry per CDR3 protein. The sample includes under 45,000 distinct CDR3 sequences, approximately 14% of them seen just once. The cell input for sorted libraries was 950,000 to 1,000,000, and those cells were CD4+ or CD8+ T cells. The sample taken for sequencing was CD4+ T cells from blood. This sequence was found in a woman in her sixties with HTLV-1-associated myelopathy (HAM/TSP).

CDR3 sequence (DNA): TGTGCCAGCAGTTACGCCACTAGAGGGGGAGAACTAGCCAAAAACATTCAGTACTTC. As protein: CASSYATRGGELAKNIQYF. The chain has TRBV6-6 and TRBJ2-4, with D tentatively TRBD1 (6 bases). Trimming removed 2 bases at V and 0 bases at J, with 20 bases between. This CDR3 comprises 19 residues. Germline V gene lookup returns CDR1 MNHNY and CDR2 SVGAGI (reference sequence).